This T cell receptor beta chain was recorded in a study of OX40 agonist ivuxolimab in advanced cancers. Overall study context: Ivuxolimab, an agonistic anti-OX40 (CD134) antibody, was given to patients.

With autoimmune disease history or systemic immunosuppression, patients were excluded. At cycle 4 day 1, cycle 7 day 1, and baseline, blood was sampled. V gave up 8 bases and J gave up 5 bases, with 24 bases separating them. The CDR3 totals 16 residues. The germline V gene encodes CDR1 SEHNR and CDR2 FQNEAQ (reference sequence). Findings of the study overall: Expanded clones tended on average to be more numerous among CD8+ T cells than CD4+.

Comment on this clone: Antigen specificity is unknown.

TCRdb's copy holds only in-frame clones and misses some; the assay was immunoSEQ multiplex PCR. The sample gives some 21,000 clones, about four fifths of which show up once; roughly 29% is in the top ten. The sequenced sample was CD4+ or CD8+ T cells sorted from blood, obtained in a trial of the OX40 agonist ivuxolimab. This chain connects TRBV7-9 to TRBJ2-5, with a possible D match to TRBD2 (6 bases). The sequence derives from an adult with an advanced solid tumor such as melanoma, head and neck, liver or kidney cancer. This chain's CDR3 is CASADATGSGRETQYF. The CDR3 bases are TGTGCCAGCGCTGATGCTACTGGATCAGGGAGGGAGACCCAGTACTTC.